This passage covers 14 T cell receptor beta chains from one sample sequenced in a study of PD-1 blockade in classical Hodgkin lymphoma. Time point indicated: cycle 4 day 1 (C4D1), after less than seven weeks of nivolumab. Autologous stem cell transplantation was followed by relapse in every patient, and brentuximab vedotin exposure varied. Measured with immunoSEQ multiplex PCR; TCRdb has only the in-frame clones, and not every one. Here the sample spans 34,000 or so clones, 81% being singletons. The sequencing here drew on peripheral blood mononuclear cells (PBMCs), taken before the fourth cycle of nivolumab. The receptor source for this set is a human donor with classical Hodgkin lymphoma.

CDR3 coding DNA: TGTGCCAGCTCACCACGTAACAATCAGCCCCAGCATTTT. This codes for CASSPRNNQPQHF. This chain connects TRBV18 to TRBJ1-5; no firm D call. Looked up from germline, CDR1 is KGHSH and CDR2 is LQKENI. This CDR3 is 13 amino acids long. V gave up 1 base and J gave up 3 bases, with 4 bases separating them.

This chain uses TRBV9 with TRBJ1-1; D is possibly TRBD1 (6 bases). Germline CDR1 is SGDLS and CDR2 is YYNGEE. Trimming removed 4 bases from V and 2 bases from J, with 15 bases in between. The CDR3 sequence is 15 residues long. CDR3 sequence reads: CASSPAGDRNTEAFF. CDR3 DNA: TGTGCCAGCAGCCCAGCAGGGGACCGAAACACTGAAGCTTTCTTT.

The chain joins TRBV5-5 to TRBJ2-1, with TRBD1 matching 10 bases. The J segment lost 8 bases and the V segment lost 4 bases, leaving 9 bases of the junction unmatched. CDR3 size: 15 residues. CDR1 and CDR2 from the germline V gene are SGHKS and YYEKEE (reference sequence). Here the CDR3 DNA reads TGTGCCAGCAGCGACCGGGACAGGGGTACGGATGAGCAGTTCTTC. It translates to CASSDRDRGTDEQFF.

Here the CDR3 DNA reads TGTGCCACCAGCGGCAGACTGGCCCGGACCGGGGAGCTGTTTTTT. This gives the protein CATSGRLARTGELFF. The V and J genes are TRBV15 and TRBJ2-2; D gene ambiguous. The germline V gene encodes CDR1 LNHNV and CDR2 YYDKDF (reference sequence). The CDR3 runs to 15 residues. Trimming took 5 bases from V and 5 from J, leaving 15 bases between them. The full variable domain, completed using reference TRBV15 and TRBJ2-2, is DAMVIQNPRYQVTQFGKPVTLSCSQTLNHNVMYWYQQKSSQAPKLLFHYYDKDFNNEADTPDNFQSRRPNTSFCFLDIRSPGLGDTAMYLCATSGRLARTGELFFGEGSRLTVL.

The rearrangement uses TRBV5-1 and TRBJ1-1, with 8 bases aligning to TRBD1. The germline gives CDR1 SGHRS, CDR2 YFSETQ. The CDR3 runs 14 residues. With 2 bases clipped from V and 6 bases from J, the junction kept 6 bases outside the gene matches. CDR3 nucleotide sequence: TGCGCCAGCAGCTTTGGCAAACAGGGGGCTGAAGCTTTCTTT. Encoded protein: CASSFGKQGAEAFF.

The chain links TRBV30 to TRBJ1-5, with TRBD1 identical over 7 bases. The germline gives CDR1 GTSNPN, CDR2 SVGIG (reference sequence). V dropped 0 bases and J dropped 0; count of bases not matched to a gene: 5. The CDR3 is 16 amino acids. The CDR3 protein is CAWSVPDRASNQPQHF. CDR3 nucleotide sequence: TGTGCCTGGAGTGTACCTGACAGGGCTAGCAATCAGCCCCAGCATTTT.

This chain connects TRBV28 to TRBJ2-5; no definite D call. CDR3 length: 15 residues. Germline CDR1 is MDHEN and CDR2 is SYDVKM. V dropped 4 bases and J dropped 2 bases, with 14 bases sitting between them. The CDR3 coding sequence is TGTGCCAGCAGTTCCCTAACATGGATTCAAGAGACCCAGTACTTC. Protein sequence: CASSSLTWIQETQYF.

The V gene is TRBV18, the J gene TRBJ1-5; 10 positions match TRBD1. The germline gives CDR1 KGHSH, CDR2 LQKENI. V lost 6 bases to trimming and J lost 5 bases; unmatched junction nucleotides: 4. The CDR3 covers 14 residues. CDR3 coding DNA: TGTGCCAGCTCGCCGGGACAGGGGTATCAGCCCCAGCATTTT. The encoded protein is CASSPGQGYQPQHF.

The rearrangement uses TRBV28 and TRBJ2-5; D not resolved. The V gene lost 2 bases and the J gene lost 6 bases, with 13 bases spanning the gap. The CDR3 runs to 14 residues. In germline, CDR1 is MDHEN, CDR2 SYDVKM. CDR3 region: CASSLEGRTKTQYF. Written as DNA, the CDR3 is TGTGCCAGCAGTTTAGAAGGGCGGACGAAGACCCAGTACTTC. Together with reference TRBV28 and TRBJ2-5, the CDR3 gives the full variable domain: DVKVTQSSRYLVKRTGEKVFLECVQDMDHENMFWYRQDPGLGLRLIYFSYDVKMKEKGDIPEGYSVSREKKERFSLILESASTNQTSMYLCASSLEGRTKTQYFGPGTRLLVL.

The chain carries TRBV10-3 and TRBJ2-5; either TRBD1 or TRBD2 may supply D (7 bases each). The CDR3 has 14 residues. V gave up 8 bases and J gave up 4 bases, with 17 bases separating them. Per the germline V gene, CDR1 is ENHRY and CDR2 is SYGVKD. CDR3 sequence (DNA): TGTGCCATCTCCCAGGGGGGGCGCGGAGAGACCCAGTACTTC. This translates into CAISQGGRGETQYF.

V and J are TRBV30 and TRBJ2-2; TRBD2 matches at 7 bases. The V gene end was trimmed by 0 bases and the J gene end by 17 bases; junction bases not matched to a gene: 21. The CDR3 consists of 16 residues. Germline loops: CDR1 GTSNPN, CDR2 SVGIG (reference sequence). The CDR3 spells CAWSVRRVGGTRTPFF. CDR3 DNA sequence: TGTGCCTGGAGTGTACGAAGAGTCGGGGGGACGAGGACACCTTTTTTT.

The chain couples TRBV19 to TRBJ1-4; unclear D gene. The V end lost 3 bases, the J end lost 4 bases, and 6 bases lay between the germline ends. This CDR3 comprises 13 residues. CDR1 is LNHDA, CDR2 SQIVND, per germline (reference sequence). This CDR3 reads CASSIRGNEKLFF. For the CDR3, the DNA is TGTGCCAGTAGTATCCGGGGTAATGAAAAACTGTTTTTT.

In its sample, this clone is medium-sized. The J gene is TRBJ1-2, the V gene TRBV4-2, with 10 bases identical to TRBD1. Trimming at V came to 5 bases and at J to 8 bases, leaving 8 bases not matched to a gene. This CDR3 has 14 amino acids. Germline assignment: CDR1 LGHNA and CDR2 YNFKEQ. The CDR3: CASSETTGGEGYTF. CDR3 DNA sequence: TGTGCCAGCAGCGAAACGACAGGGGGCGAAGGCTACACCTTC.

The V and J genes are TRBV7-9 and TRBJ2-7; D is possibly TRBD2 (5 bases). Trimming stripped 8 bases from V and 0 bases from J, with 20 bases between. There are 16 residues in the CDR3. Germline V gives CDR1 SEHNR, CDR2 FQNEAQ (reference sequence). The CDR3 nucleotides read TGTGCCAGCGAGGACGGCTCCGGAGGCGGCTCCTACGAGCAGTACTTC. As protein: CASEDGSGGGSYEQYF.